These T cell receptor beta chains were read from a single sample in a study of cytomegalovirus exposure and HLA in healthy donors. Here immunoSEQ multiplex PCR was the method, and the copy in TCRdb shows in-frame clones only, minus some. This sample has some 320,000 clones, with roughly 87% found just once. Material: PBMCs. The receptors derive from a woman under 40 in good health and CMV-seropositive. The CDR3 runs from the conserved cysteine through the conserved F or W. A D gene is named only where the DNA matches it firmly. Size is stated for part of the rows, as once, few or many counts, or as a class when the clone is expanded.

15,TRBV30,.,TRBJ1-5,.,TGTGCCTGCTCGAGGGGGATAGGTAGCAATCAGCCCCAGCATTTT,CACSRGIGSNQPQHF
12,TRBV5-6,TRBD2,TRBJ2-1,.,TGTGCCAGCAGCCTGACTAGCGGCCAGCAGTTCTTC,CASSLTSGQQFF
16,TRBV19,TRBD1,TRBJ1-5,.,TGTGCCAGTAGTATCGTAACAGGGGGCCCCGGGCAGCCCCAGCATTTT,CASSIVTGGPGQPQHF
16,TRBV18,TRBD2,TRBJ2-7,.,TGTGCCAGCTCACCCCCCGGACTAGCGGAAACCTACGAGCAGTACTTC,CASSPPGLAETYEQYF
16,TRBV11-2,TRBD1,TRBJ2-2,.,TGTGCCAGCAGCGACGGACAGGGGTTGAACACCGGGGAGCTGTTTTTT,CASSDGQGLNTGELFF
11,TRBV6-1,.,TRBJ1-2,.,TGTGCCAGCAGTGCTAACAGTTGGGGCACCTTC,CASSANSWGTF
16,TRBV7-3,TRBD1,TRBJ2-1,.,TGTGCCAGCAGCACTAACAGGGGGCCGAGGTACAATGAGCAGTTCTTC,CASSTNRGPRYNEQFF
16,TRBV10-3,.,TRBJ1-3,.,TGTGCCATCAGTGAGGCCGGGGGACGCTCTGGAAACACCATATATTTT,CAISEAGGRSGNTIYF
13,TRBV15,.,TRBJ2-7,.,TGTGCCACCAGCAGCGGCGTCGACATCGAGCAGTACTTC,CATSSGVDIEQYF
12,TRBV19,TRBD1,TRBJ1-5,.,TGTGCCAGTACACAGGGGAATCAGCCCCAGCATTTT,CASTQGNQPQHF
15,TRBV5-5,TRBD2,TRBJ2-5,once,TGTGCCAGCAGTACCGGGACTATCGCCCAAGAGACCCAGTACTTC,CASSTGTIAQETQYF
16,TRBV18,TRBD2,TRBJ2-7,.,TGTGCCAGCTCACCATTCGGACTAGCGGGTTTAAGCGAGCAGTACTTC,CASSPFGLAGLSEQYF
14,TRBV5-4,.,TRBJ2-3,.,TGTGCCAGCAGCTACACAGGAGAAACAGATACGCAGTATTTT,CASSYTGETDTQYF
15,TRBV6-5,TRBD1,TRBJ1-6,.,TGTGCCAGCAGACCGGACAGGGCATATAATTCACCCCTCCACTTT,CASRPDRAYNSPLHF
17,TRBV2,TRBD2,TRBJ2-7,.,TGTGCCAGCAGTGAAGCGCTTAGCGGGGGGGGATCGTACGAGCAGTACTTC,CASSEALSGGGSYEQYF
16,TRBV6-1,.,TRBJ1-1,.,TGTGCCAGCAGTGAATTGGCCTGGTTGGCCGGGACTGAAGCTTTCTTT,CASSELAWLAGTEAFF
14,TRBV6-1,.,TRBJ1-5,.,TGTGCCAGCAGTGAGCGCGGTAGCAATCAGCCCCAGCATTTT,CASSERGSNQPQHF
20,TRBV9,TRBD2,TRBJ2-1,.,TGTGCCAGCAGCGTCACTGATGGGACTAGCGGGAGGAGCTCCTACAATGAGCAGTTCTTC,CASSVTDGTSGRSSYNEQFF
12,TRBV28,.,TRBJ2-5,.,TGTGCCAGCAGTTTATGGAGAGAGACCCAGTACTTC,CASSLWRETQYF
16,TRBV7-9,TRBD1,TRBJ1-1,.,TGTGCCAGCTCGAACGACAGGGCCCGAAGACCACTTGAAGCTTTCTTT,CASSNDRARRPLEAFF
15,TRBV6-1,TRBD1,TRBJ1-1,.,TGTGCCTGCCGGACAGGTCTCTCCCCGGGCACTGAAGCTTTCTTT,CACRTGLSPGTEAFF
15,TRBV30,.,TRBJ1-3,.,TGTGCCTGGACTCAACCGCCGAGCTCTGGAAACACCATATATTTT,CAWTQPPSSGNTIYF
13,TRBV27,.,TRBJ1-1,.,TGTGCCAGCAGTCCGTTAGGAACCAATGAAGCTTTCTTT,CASSPLGTNEAFF
15,TRBV7-9,TRBD2,TRBJ2-1,.,TGTGCCAGCAGCTTTCTAGCGGGAGAGGGAAATGAGCAGTTCTTC,CASSFLAGEGNEQFF
15,TRBV7-3,TRBD2,TRBJ2-2,.,TGTGCCAGCAGCGCTCTAGCGGGGCGCACCGGGGAGCTGTTTTTT,CASSALAGRTGELFF
11,TRBV29-1,.,TRBJ2-7,.,TGCAGCGTGGGGACCTCATCCGAGCAGTACTTC,CSVGTSSEQYF
13,TRBV18,.,TRBJ2-5,.,TGTGCCAGCTCACCACCGAATCAAGAGACCCAGTACTTC,CASSPPNQETQYF
15,TRBV4-3,.,TRBJ1-6,once,TGCGCCAGCAGCCAAGTAAGGAGCACCAATTCACCCCTCCACTTT,CASSQVRSTNSPLHF
16,TRBV15,.,TRBJ2-2,.,TGTGCCACCAGTGCTCGGGACGCCTCGGGCACCGGGGAGCTGTTTTTT,CATSARDASGTGELFF
15,TRBV30,.,TRBJ1-4,.,TGTGCCTGGAGTGGGTCCCCGACCTTTAATGAAAAACTGTTTTTT,CAWSGSPTFNEKLFF
18,TRBV28,.,TRBJ1-3,few,TGTGCCAGCAGTTTAAGTCTTTACTCGACGGATTCTGGAAACACCATATATTTT,CASSLSLYSTDSGNTIYF
15,TRBV7-3,.,TRBJ1-1,.,TGTGCCAGCAGCTTAATGGGGGTAGAGAACACTGAAGCTTTCTTT,CASSLMGVENTEAFF
13,TRBV7-7,TRBD1,TRBJ1-6,.,TGTGCCAGCAGCCGGGACAGAGGCTCACCCCTCCACTTT,CASSRDRGSPLHF
15,TRBV5-4,.,TRBJ1-2,.,TGTGCCAGCAGGCCGGGGGGCCAAGCTAACTATGGCTACACCTTC,CASRPGGQANYGYTF
16,TRBV5-4,.,TRBJ2-7,.,TGTGCCAGCAGCCCGGCGCCGGGGCGCTTATCCTACGAGCAGTACTTC,CASSPAPGRLSYEQYF
15,TRBV2,.,TRBJ1-1,.,TGTGCCAGCAGGGCCTTCACGGTGCCGAACACTGAAGCTTTCTTT,CASRAFTVPNTEAFF
16,TRBV6-1,.,TRBJ1-5,.,TGTGCCAGCAGTGAATATCAGGGGAGGGGTGGTCAGCCCCAGCATTTT,CASSEYQGRGGQPQHF
14,TRBV28,.,TRBJ2-7,.,TGTGCCAGCAGTTTAGCCTTAGTCAGGGGCGAGCAGTACTTC,CASSLALVRGEQYF
14,TRBV5-6,.,TRBJ1-3,.,TGTGCCAGCAGCTTGGGAAGGTCTGGAAACACCATATATTTT,CASSLGRSGNTIYF
16,TRBV11-2,TRBD2,TRBJ2-7,.,TGTGCCAGCAGCTTAGAGACTAGCGGGAGGTTCTACGAGCAGTACTTC,CASSLETSGRFYEQYF
16,TRBV7-2,.,TRBJ1-2,.,TGTGCCAGCAGCCCTAATTGGGGTAGGGATAACTATGGCTACACCTTC,CASSPNWGRDNYGYTF
16,TRBV5-1,.,TRBJ2-7,.,TGCGCCAGCAGCCCCCCCGTGAGGAGGGACGACTACGAGCAGTACTTC,CASSPPVRRDDYEQYF
15,TRBV7-2,.,TRBJ1-6,.,TGTGCCAGCAGCTTAGGACAATTCGGGAGTTCACCCCTCCACTTT,CASSLGQFGSSPLHF
13,TRBV25-1,.,TRBJ2-6,.,TGTGCCAGCACAGGGACTGGGGCCAACGTCCTGACTTTC,CASTGTGANVLTF
13,TRBV7-8,.,TRBJ1-1,.,TGTGCCAGCAGCGGGCAAGGGATCCCTGAAGCTTTCTTT,CASSGQGIPEAFF
12,TRBV2,TRBD1,TRBJ2-7,.,TGTGCCAACGGACAGGGGATGGGGGAGCAGTACTTC,CANGQGMGEQYF
11,TRBV9,.,TRBJ2-7,.,TGTGCCAGCAGCGTAGTAGACGAGCAGTACTTC,CASSVVDEQYF
15,TRBV29-1,TRBD1,TRBJ2-2,.,TGCAGTGTGAGCTCGGGACAGCGGAACACCGGGGAGCTGTTTTTT,CSVSSGQRNTGELFF
14,TRBV30,.,TRBJ2-5,once,TGTGCCTGGAGTGTACCGGGAACACAAGAGACCCAGTACTTC,CAWSVPGTQETQYF
12,TRBV2,.,TRBJ2-5,.,TGTGCCAGCAGTGAGATTCCCCCTCCAATGGACTTC,CASSEIPPPMDF
13,TRBV7-6,.,TRBJ1-1,.,TGTGCCAGCAGCTTAGCCGGTGGTGATGAAGCTTTCTTT,CASSLAGGDEAFF
14,TRBV7-9,TRBD1,TRBJ2-3,.,TGTGCCAGCAGTGTGGACAGGGGCACAGATACGCAGTATTTT,CASSVDRGTDTQYF
15,TRBV7-2,.,TRBJ2-7,once,TGTGCCAGCAGCTTACAGCGGGTAAGCTCCTACGAGCAGTACTTC,CASSLQRVSSYEQYF
15,TRBV6-6,.,TRBJ1-5,.,TGTGCCAGCAGCCCCGGGGGCAGTAACAATCAGCCCCAGCATTTT,CASSPGGSNNQPQHF
14,TRBV28,TRBD2,TRBJ2-7,.,TGTGCCAGCACGCCTAGCGGAAACTCCTACGAGCAGTACTTC,CASTPSGNSYEQYF
15,TRBV4-1,TRBD2,TRBJ2-7,once,TGCGCCAGCAGATCTAGCGGGAGCCCCGGGTACGAGCAGTACTTC,CASRSSGSPGYEQYF
13,TRBV9,.,TRBJ1-4,many,TGTGCCAGCAGCGTAGGAGGCGATGAAAAACTGTTTTTT,CASSVGGDEKLFF
14,TRBV7-2,.,TRBJ2-3,.,TGTGCCAGCAGCTTAGTCGGGGGAGGAGATACGCAGTATTTT,CASSLVGGGDTQYF
14,TRBV15,TRBD1,TRBJ2-3,.,TGTGCCACCAGCAGGGGACAGGGTACAGATACGCAGTATTTT,CATSRGQGTDTQYF
13,TRBV5-1,TRBD1,TRBJ2-7,.,TGCGCCAGCAGCTCGGGACAGGATGACGAGCAGTACTTC,CASSSGQDDEQYF